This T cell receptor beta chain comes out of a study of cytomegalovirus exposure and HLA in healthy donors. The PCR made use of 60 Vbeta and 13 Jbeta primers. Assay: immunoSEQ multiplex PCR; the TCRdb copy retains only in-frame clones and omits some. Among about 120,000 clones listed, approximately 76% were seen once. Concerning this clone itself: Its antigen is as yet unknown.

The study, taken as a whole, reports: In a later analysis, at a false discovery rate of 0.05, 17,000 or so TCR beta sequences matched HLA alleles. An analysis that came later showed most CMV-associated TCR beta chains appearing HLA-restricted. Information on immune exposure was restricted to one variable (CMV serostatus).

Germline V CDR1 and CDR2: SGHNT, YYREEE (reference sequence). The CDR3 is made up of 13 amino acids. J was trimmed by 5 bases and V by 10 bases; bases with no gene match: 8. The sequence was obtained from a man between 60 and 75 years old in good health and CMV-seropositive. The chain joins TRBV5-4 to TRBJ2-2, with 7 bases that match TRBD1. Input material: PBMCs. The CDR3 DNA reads TGTGCCCAAATGACAGGGAAAACCGGGGAGCTGTTTTTT. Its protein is CAQMTGKTGELFF.